Listed below are T cell receptor beta chains from one sample, sequenced in a study of T cell repertoires in cytomegalovirus infection. TCRdb processed the reads anew with MiXCR; each CDR3 protein has one entry. The table has about 920,000 distinct CDR3 sequences, less than 40% seen once. The antigens for these receptors are not known. This material consisted of cultured CD8+ T cells from PBMCs, taken from culture after CMV antigen stimulation. The receptor set was obtained from a human donor in good health (CMV status not recorded). Some clones in this sample may be carry-over from other donors' samples. The CDR3 runs from the conserved cysteine through the conserved F or W. D genes are given only for firm matches. Size is stated for part of the rows, as once, few or many counts, or as a class when the clone is expanded.

clone size,J gene,V gene,D gene,CDR3 protein,CDR3 DNA
-,TRBJ2-7,TRBV2,-,CASGGNYEQYF,TGTGCCAGCGGAGGTAACTACGAGCAGTACTTC
many,TRBJ1-1,TRBV7-2,-,CASSLSGRPDTLENTEAFF,TGTGCCAGCAGCCTTTCCGGCAGGCCGGATACCTTAGAGAACACTGAAGCTTTCTTT
-,TRBJ2-1,TRBV28,-,CASKDLQRTYNEQFF,TGTGCCAGCAAAGACCTCCAGCGGACCTACAATGAGCAGTTCTTC
many,TRBJ2-6,TRBV7-6,-,CASSLRGAGANVLTF,TGTGCCAGCAGCTTACGCGGTGCGGGGGCCAACGTCCTGACTTTC
-,TRBJ1-6,TRBV4-2,-,CASSQAQRLLGSPLHF,TGTGCCAGCAGCCAAGCCCAGAGGCTTCTGGGATCACCCCTCCACTTT
-,TRBJ2-2,TRBV5-4,-,CASSSPGTANTGELFF,TGTGCCAGCAGCAGCCCCGGGACCGCGAACACCGGGGAGCTGTTTTTT
-,TRBJ1-4,TRBV6-1,-,CASSPRGGTNEKLFF,TGTGCCAGCAGCCCCCGGGGGGGGACTAATGAAAAACTGTTTTTT
few,TRBJ1-2,TRBV20-1,-,CSARDEWTDYGYTF,TGCAGTGCTAGAGATGAATGGACAGACTATGGCTACACCTTC
-,TRBJ1-2,TRBV28,-,CASTLPGTGTNYGYTF,TGTGCCAGCACCCTCCCCGGGACGGGAACCAACTATGGCTACACCTTC
-,TRBJ1-3,TRBV6-5,-,CASSYDPFFDEDRSGNTIYF,TGTGCCAGCAGTTACGACCCATTTTTTGACGAGGATCGCTCTGGAAACACCATATATTTT
-,TRBJ2-1,TRBV20-1,TRBD2,CSLGGALDNEQFF,TGCAGTCTCGGGGGGGCCCTGGACAATGAGCAGTTCTTC
few,TRBJ1-1,TRBV6-1,-,CASSEGRTFWAFF,TGTGCCAGCAGTGAAGGAAGAACGTTCTGGGCTTTCTTT
-,TRBJ1-2,TRBV20-1,-,CSAKENYGYTF,TGCAGTGCTAAGGAGAACTATGGCTACACCTTC
few,TRBJ1-1,TRBV11-2,-,CASSLGVGAEAFF,TGTGCCAGCAGCTTAGGTGTCGGGGCTGAAGCTTTCTTT
-,TRBJ2-2,TRBV12-3/TRBV12-4,-,CASSLMWGVTGELFF,TGTGCCAGCAGTTTAATGTGGGGGGTCACCGGGGAGCTGTTTTTT
many,TRBJ1-5,TRBV7-6,-,CASSQGRGAEPQHF,TGTGCCAGCAGTCAGGGGAGAGGTGCGGAGCCCCAGCATTTT
-,TRBJ1-2,TRBV12-3/TRBV12-4,-,CASSAGALGYTF,TGTGCCAGCAGCGCCGGGGCCCTTGGCTACACCTTC
few,TRBJ2-2,TRBV7-6,-,CASSFEALNTGELFF,TGTGCCAGCAGTTTTGAGGCACTTAACACCGGGGAGCTGTTTTTT
-,TRBJ1-1,TRBV27,-,CASSLTRRWDTEAFF,TGTGCCAGCAGTTTGACGCGGCGATGGGACACTGAAGCTTTCTTT
few,TRBJ2-1,TRBV5-4,-,CATLPDWGGGYNEQFF,TGTGCCACCCTACCCGACTGGGGGGGCGGGTACAATGAGCAGTTCTTC
-,TRBJ1-2,TRBV27,-,CASRVPRGGGYGYTF,TGTGCCAGCAGAGTCCCCCGTGGGGGCGGCTATGGCTACACCTTC
few,TRBJ1-6,TRBV19,TRBD1,CASSSSTGSGSPLHF,TGTGCCAGTAGTAGTTCGACAGGGTCCGGTTCACCCCTCCACTTT
-,TRBJ1-2,TRBV13,-,CASGSRGGNYGYTF,TGTGCCAGCGGATCTCGCGGGGGAAACTATGGCTACACCTTC
many,TRBJ2-5,TRBV7-7,TRBD2,CASSLTSGEYQETQYF,TGTGCTAGCAGCCTGACTAGCGGGGAATACCAAGAGACCCAGTACTTC
few,TRBJ2-1,TRBV5-6,TRBD1,CASSFGTGYVNEQFF,TGTGCCAGCAGCTTCGGGACAGGGTACGTCAATGAGCAGTTCTTC
few,TRBJ1-1,TRBV2,-,CASPDRRTEAFF,TGTGCCAGCCCCGACAGGCGAACTGAAGCTTTCTTT
many,TRBJ1-2,TRBV7-8,TRBD1,CASSLENRGVNGYTF,TGTGCCAGCAGCTTAGAAAACAGGGGTGTTAATGGCTACACCTTC
-,TRBJ1-2,TRBV19,-,CASSIGFDVTYRSYGYTF,TGTGCCAGTAGTATAGGGTTTGACGTCACCTACCGGTCCTATGGCTACACCTTC
-,TRBJ2-5,TRBV4-3,-,CASSQGRGETQYF,TGCGCCAGCAGCCAAGGCAGGGGCGAGACCCAGTACTTC
few,TRBJ2-1,TRBV10-3,-,CAISERGGEEQFF,TGTGCCATCAGTGAGAGGGGGGGAGAGGAGCAGTTCTTC
-,TRBJ1-6,TRBV19,-,CASSIVSDLNSPLHF,TGTGCCAGTAGTATAGTGTCGGACCTTAATTCACCCCTCCACTTT
few,TRBJ2-5,TRBV2,TRBD1,CASIPQGVEETQYF,TGTGCCAGCATTCCGCAGGGGGTGGAAGAGACCCAGTACTTC
-,TRBJ2-3,TRBV9,-,CATGDSSLDTQYF,TGTGCCACCGGGGACTCCTCCCTCGATACGCAGTATTTT
many,TRBJ2-5,TRBV7-2,TRBD2,CASSLAGSGVPPETQYF,TGTGCCAGCAGCTTAGCGGGTAGCGGGGTCCCCCCAGAGACCCAGTACTTC
many,TRBJ2-5,TRBV7-9,-,CASSLPRTSETQYF,TGTGCCAGCAGCCTCCCGAGGACGTCAGAGACCCAGTACTTC
many,TRBJ1-2,TRBV7-6,-,CASSSREGDYTF,TGTGCCAGCAGCTCCCGAGAGGGGGACTACACCTTC
-,TRBJ1-2,TRBV2,TRBD1,CASKRSTGDNYGYTF,TGTGCCAGCAAGAGGTCGACAGGGGATAACTATGGCTACACCTTC
-,TRBJ2-1,TRBV6-2/TRBV6-3,TRBD2,CATAGGPDNEQFF,TGTGCCACCGCGGGGGGCCCGGACAATGAGCAGTTCTTC
few,TRBJ2-5,TRBV4-3,-,CASSEGLTPLETQYF,TGCGCCAGCAGCGAGGGACTGACACCTCTGGAGACCCAGTACTTC
-,TRBJ1-4,TRBV6-5,-,CASSYFEGNEKLFF,TGTGCCAGCAGTTATTTTGAGGGGAATGAAAAACTGTTTTTT
-,TRBJ2-3,TRBV27,TRBD2,CASSLSLVAGLNTDTQYF,TGTGCCAGCAGTTTATCCTTGGTAGCGGGGCTTAACACAGATACGCAGTATTTT
-,TRBJ2-2,TRBV5-6,-,CASSSGADGELFF,TGTGCCAGCAGCTCCGGGGCCGACGGGGAGCTGTTTTTT
-,TRBJ1-2,TRBV9,-,CASSVDSSPIRGYTF,TGTGCCAGCAGCGTCGACAGTTCTCCTATCAGAGGCTACACCTTC
-,TRBJ2-1,TRBV13,-,CASSPRGTGHNEQFF,TGTGCCAGCAGCCCCAGGGGTACGGGACACAATGAGCAGTTCTTC
few,TRBJ2-3,TRBV28,-,CASSRLGTTSTDTQYF,TGTGCCAGCAGCCGCCTCGGGACAACTAGCACAGATACGCAGTATTTT